Presented here are 10 T cell receptor beta chains from one specimen sequenced in a study of cytomegalovirus exposure and HLA in healthy donors. PCR involved 60 Vbeta and 13 Jbeta primers. Assay used: immunoSEQ multiplex PCR; TCRdb lists only in-frame clones, some missing. The sample carries about 180,000 clones, 84% recorded once. Material for sequencing was PBMCs. These receptors were taken from a boy aged 2-15 years in good health and CMV-seronegative.

The rearrangement joins TRBV7-2 to TRBJ2-7, with a tentative D call TRBD2 (5 bases). The germline V gene encodes CDR1 SGHTA and CDR2 FQGNSA. The CDR3 consists of 13 residues. Trimming cost V 3 bases and J 0 bases, with 6 bases left between them. CDR3 protein: CASSFGSSYEQYF. For the CDR3, the DNA is TGTGCCAGCAGCTTTGGGAGCTCCTACGAGCAGTACTTC.

DNA of the CDR3: TGTGCCAGCAGTCCTCGGACACCTTTCTACGAGCAGTACTTC. Encoded protein: CASSPRTPFYEQYF. The rearrangement joins TRBV27 to TRBJ2-7; maybe TRBD1 (5 bases). V lost 5 bases and J lost 3, with 14 bases in between. The CDR3 runs 14 residues. Per germline, CDR1 MNHEY and CDR2 SMNVEV (reference sequence).

This clone was observed once. The chain recombines TRBV5-1 with TRBJ2-3, with 13 bases aligning to TRBD2. The ends lost 2 bases at V and 3 bases at J; junction bases unmatched: 6. The V gene's germline CDR1 is SGHRS and CDR2 YFSETQ. This CDR3 contains 17 residues. CDR3 region: CASSFTTSGRRTDTQYF. CDR3 DNA sequence: TGCGCCAGCAGCTTCACGACTAGCGGGAGGAGAACAGATACGCAGTATTTT.

The J gene is TRBJ2-3, the V gene TRBV27, with 10 positions matching TRBD2. The V segment lost 3 bases and the J segment 3 bases; nucleotides outside the gene matches: 6. The CDR3 has 16 residues. CDR1 MNHEY and CDR2 SMNVEV come from the germline V gene (reference sequence). CDR3 bases: TGTGCCAGCAGTTTGGCTAGCGGGAGTTTAACAGATACGCAGTATTTT. This encodes CASSLASGSLTDTQYF.

The genes are TRBV7-9 and TRBJ1-2; D is unresolved. V lost 5 bases, J lost 10 bases, and 14 bases lay in between. This CDR3 is 12 amino acids long. Germline CDR1 SEHNR, CDR2 FQNEAQ (reference sequence). Here the CDR3 DNA reads TGTGCCAGCAGCGCGCCGGACTGGAACTACACCTTC. Translated, it gives CASSAPDWNYTF.

The genes are TRBV28 and TRBJ1-2, with 9 bases matching TRBD1. CDR3 length: 15 residues. The trim removed 5 bases at V and 2 bases at J, leaving 6 bases unmatched. Germline CDR1 and CDR2: MDHEN and SYDVKM. Written as DNA, the CDR3 is TGTGCCAGCAGTCCCCCGGACAGGGGAAACTATGGCTACACCTTC. This gives the protein CASSPPDRGNYGYTF.

The chain employs TRBV5-1 and TRBJ1-2, with a tentative D call TRBD1 (6 bases). The CDR3 totals 14 residues. The V end lost 4 bases, the J end lost 1 base, and 11 bases lay between the germline ends. Germline loops: CDR1 SGHRS, CDR2 YFSETQ. The CDR3 DNA follows: TGCGCCAGCAGCGAGGGACATCGTAACTATGGCTACACCTTC. Amino acid sequence: CASSEGHRNYGYTF.

V is TRBV29-1 and J is TRBJ2-3; 7 nucleotides agree with TRBD2. The CDR3 totals 16 residues. With V trimmed by 2 bases and J by 4 bases, 12 bases remained unmatched. Germline values: CDR1 SQVTM, CDR2 ANQGSEA. In nucleotides, the CDR3 is TGCAGCGTTGAACCAAGGGAGGGCCCGGGGCCAGATACGCAGTATTTT. It is translated as CSVEPREGPGPDTQYF.

The gene calls are TRBV13 and TRBJ2-5; tentative D call: TRBD1 (6 bases). The CDR3 totals 13 residues. Per germline, CDR1 PRHDT and CDR2 FYEKMQ (reference sequence). V lost 5 bases and J 3 bases, leaving 10 bases between the germline ends. CDR3 amino acids: CASSPRQEETQYF. As DNA, the CDR3 is TGTGCCAGCAGCCCCAGACAGGAAGAGACCCAGTACTTC.

The chain joins TRBV7-6 to TRBJ1-5, with 8 bases that match TRBD1. The CDR3 consists of 17 residues. Germline values: CDR1 SGHVS, CDR2 FNYEAQ. V dropped 1 base and J dropped 1; count of bases not matched to a gene: 6. The CDR3 region is CASSLEAGGRSNQPQHF. The CDR3 DNA sequence: TGTGCCAGCAGCTTAGAGGCAGGGGGCAGGAGCAATCAGCCCCAGCATTTT. The full variable domain, completed using reference TRBV7-6 and TRBJ1-5, is GAGVSQSPRYKVTKRGQDVALRCDPISGHVSLYWYRQALGQGPEFLTYFNYEAQQDKSGLPNDRFSAERPEGSISTLTIQRTEQRDSAMYRCASSLEAGGRSNQPQHFGDGTRLSIL.